This entry features one T cell receptor beta chain sequence. Its specificity is not known. One base separates it from a far larger clone, so it is likely a read error. Described time point: newly diagnosed GD, antithyroid drugs for less than 3 months. Following extraction of RNA from PBMCs, that RNA was used to make the TCR library. Graves' disease diagnosis was established per American Thyroid Association guidelines. The sample comes from a study of regulatory T cells in long-lasting Graves disease. Study outcomes and limitations: When disease was persistent, TRBV28, TRBJ1-2 and TRBJ2-5 were the favored segments.

Germline-derived CDR1 and CDR2 are MNHGY and SAAAGT. The CDR3 runs 15 residues. According to the study, TCR beta libraries were built with iRepertoire HTBI primers and CDR3-region Arm-PCR. In the original processing: The samples yielded about 60 TRBV and around 13 TRBJ segments. From the multiplex PCR reads, TCRdb called clonotypes with MiXCR, one entry per CDR3 protein. The V and J calls, along with clone size, are taken from TCRdb and not from the paper's own processing. The sample carries 510,000 or so distinct CDR3 sequences, around 13% recorded once. The same data also went into a second study, on T cells in Graves' hyperthyroidism and ophthalmopathy.

V usage is TRBV6-8 and J usage is TRBJ1-6; D is undetermined. Here the sequenced sample was peripheral blood mononuclear cells (PBMCs), taken at new diagnosis, from a patient treated with antithyroid drugs. The clonotype comes from a woman aged 25 to 39 with Graves disease. Written as DNA, the CDR3 is TGTACCAGCAGTTACGACGAAGCCTATAATTCACCCCTCCACTTT. This gives the protein CTSSYDEAYNSPLHF.